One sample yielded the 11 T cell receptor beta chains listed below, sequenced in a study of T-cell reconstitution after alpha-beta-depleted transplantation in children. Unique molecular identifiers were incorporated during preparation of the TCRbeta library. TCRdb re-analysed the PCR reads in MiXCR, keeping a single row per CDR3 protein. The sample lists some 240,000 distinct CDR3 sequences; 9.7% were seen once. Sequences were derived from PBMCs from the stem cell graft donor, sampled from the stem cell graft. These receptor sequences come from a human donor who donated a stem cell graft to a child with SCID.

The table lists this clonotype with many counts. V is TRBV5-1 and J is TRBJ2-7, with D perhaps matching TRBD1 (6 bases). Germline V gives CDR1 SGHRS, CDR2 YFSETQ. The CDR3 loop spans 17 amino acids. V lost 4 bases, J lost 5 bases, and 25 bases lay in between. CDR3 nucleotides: TGCGCCAGCAGCAAGGGACACACATTCCTCCTAGAAGACGAGCAGTACTTC. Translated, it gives CASSKGHTFLLEDEQYF.

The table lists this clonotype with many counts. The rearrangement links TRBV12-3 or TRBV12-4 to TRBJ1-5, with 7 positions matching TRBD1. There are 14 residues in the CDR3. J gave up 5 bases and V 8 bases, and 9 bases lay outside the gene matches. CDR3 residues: CASAREGADQPQHF. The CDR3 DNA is TGTGCCAGCGCTCGGGAGGGGGCCGATCAGCCCCAGCATTTT.

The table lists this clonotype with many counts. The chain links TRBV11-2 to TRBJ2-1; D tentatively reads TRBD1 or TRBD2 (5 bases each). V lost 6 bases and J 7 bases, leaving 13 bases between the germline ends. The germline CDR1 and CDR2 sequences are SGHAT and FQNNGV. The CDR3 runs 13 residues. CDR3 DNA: TGTGCCAGCAGGACCTGGGGGAAAAATGAGCAGTTCTTC. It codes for CASRTWGKNEQFF.

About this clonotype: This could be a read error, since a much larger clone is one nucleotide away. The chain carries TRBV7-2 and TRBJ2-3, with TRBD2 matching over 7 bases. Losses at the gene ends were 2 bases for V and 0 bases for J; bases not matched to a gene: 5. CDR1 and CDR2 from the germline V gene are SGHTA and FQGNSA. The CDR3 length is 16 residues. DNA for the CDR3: TGTGCCAGCAGCTTATGGGGGGGTCGGAGCACAGATACGCAGTATTTT. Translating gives CASSLWGGRSTDTQYF.

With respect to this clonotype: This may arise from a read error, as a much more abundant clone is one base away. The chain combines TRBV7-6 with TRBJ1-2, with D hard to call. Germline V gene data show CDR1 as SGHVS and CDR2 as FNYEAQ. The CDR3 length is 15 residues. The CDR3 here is CASSSPGPSNYGDTF. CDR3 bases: TGTGCCAGCAGCTCGCCCGGGCCCTCGAACTATGGCGACACCTTC.

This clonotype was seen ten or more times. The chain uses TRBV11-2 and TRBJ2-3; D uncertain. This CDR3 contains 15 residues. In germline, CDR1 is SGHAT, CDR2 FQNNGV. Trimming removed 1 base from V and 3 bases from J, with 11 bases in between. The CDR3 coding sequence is TGTGCCAGCAGCTTAGTCTCCCCGAAAACAGATACGCAGTATTTT. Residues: CASSLVSPKTDTQYF.

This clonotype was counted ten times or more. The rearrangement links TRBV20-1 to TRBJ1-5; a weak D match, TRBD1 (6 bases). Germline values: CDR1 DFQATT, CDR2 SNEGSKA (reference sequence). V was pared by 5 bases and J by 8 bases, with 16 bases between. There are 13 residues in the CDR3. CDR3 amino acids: CSALGGARKPQHF. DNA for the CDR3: TGCAGTGCTTTGGGGGGCGCGAGAAAGCCCCAGCATTTT.

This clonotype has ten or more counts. This CDR3 is CASTCLWGQVFNTEAFF. In nucleotides, the CDR3 is TGCGCCAGCACCTGTCTTTGGGGCCAAGTCTTTAACACTGAAGCTTTCTTT. The chain has TRBV5-1 and TRBJ1-1; tentative D call: TRBD1 (5 bases). CDR3 size: 17 residues. The germline V and J ends were trimmed by 6 bases and 2 bases, with 23 bases remaining between them. CDR1 SGHRS and CDR2 YFSETQ come from the germline V gene.

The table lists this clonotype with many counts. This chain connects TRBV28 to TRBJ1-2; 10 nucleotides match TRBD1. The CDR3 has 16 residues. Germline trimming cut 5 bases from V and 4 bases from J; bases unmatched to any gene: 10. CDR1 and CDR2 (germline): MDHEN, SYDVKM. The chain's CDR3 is CASSPPGQGISYGYTF. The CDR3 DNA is TGTGCCAGCAGTCCCCCGGGACAGGGGATTAGCTATGGCTACACCTTC.

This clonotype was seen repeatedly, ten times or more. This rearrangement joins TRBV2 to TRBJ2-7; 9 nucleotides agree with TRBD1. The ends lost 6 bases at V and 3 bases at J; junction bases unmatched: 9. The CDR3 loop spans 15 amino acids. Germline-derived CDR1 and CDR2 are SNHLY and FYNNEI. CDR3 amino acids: CASRGTLGQGYEQYF. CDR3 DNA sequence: TGTGCCAGCAGGGGAACCCTGGGACAGGGCTACGAGCAGTACTTC.

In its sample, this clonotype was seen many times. CDR3 in amino acids: CASSPTGGGWGYTF. The CDR3 coding sequence is TGTGCCAGCAGCCCTACCGGAGGGGGCTGGGGCTACACCTTC. The chain carries TRBV9 and TRBJ1-2; 7 nucleotides match TRBD1. The CDR3 length is 14 residues. Germline V gives CDR1 SGDLS, CDR2 YYNGEE. J lost 8 bases, V lost 4 bases, and 11 bases had no gene match.